This T cell receptor beta chain was retrieved from a study of shared clonotypes between healthy human individuals. CDR1 and CDR2 (germline): SGHTS, YDEGEE. CDR3 length: 15 residues. The ends were cut back, 5 bases at V and 7 bases at J, with 19 bases in the middle. Of note for this clone: Its cognate antigen is unknown.

The split of CD4+ cells yielded CD45RA+ naive and CD45RA-negative memory subsets. Overall study results and limits: Of the naive CD4 clonotypes, around 4.9% were shared across several donors. Non-shared clonotypes had lower generation probabilities than clonotypes shared by all four sorted-subset donors.

Authors' data handling: Quality scores were absent from the junction-only immunoSEQ sequences, so filtering differed. Sequencing was performed with immunoSEQ multiplex PCR; in TCRdb, only in-frame clones are kept and a portion is missing. V and J calls and clone size are copied from that table; D and trimming were computed from the DNA. The data hold 2 million to 2.5 million clones, with 85% to 95% observed a single time. The chain uses TRBV5-8 and TRBJ2-1, with unresolved D. This clonotype was sampled from a man aged 18 to 29 in good health. The sample was naive CD4+ T cells sorted from blood. Subset defined: CD45RA+ positively selected. The CDR3 DNA is TGTGCCAGCAGTTTGTTAGATCCCGGTGGAAATGAGCAGTTCTTC. It codes for CASSLLDPGGNEQFF.